The sequence of this T cell receptor beta chain was determined in a study of blood T cell repertoires in COVID-19. Across the study: T cells, B-cell-depleted T cells, or PBMCs provided the cDNA or gDNA that served as material.

Authors' processing steps: Scientists estimated how many nucleated cells there were by amplifying reference gene primers. Profiled with immunoSEQ multiplex PCR; TCRdb holds only in-frame clones, not every one. Clone size and the V and J calls come from that table; the DNA yielded D and trimming. Of about 210,000 clones listed, 88% are singletons. CDR3 length equals 14 residues. V was cut by 0 bases and J by 3 bases, with 9 bases left in between. In germline, CDR1 is SGHDT, CDR2 YYEEEE. The chain links TRBV5-6 to TRBJ2-5, with D uncertain. The sequencing input was peripheral blood. The receptor was derived from a man younger than 35 with active or convalescent COVID-19. The CDR3: CASSLVPLEETQYF. DNA for the CDR3: TGTGCCAGCAGCTTGGTTCCTCTAGAAGAGACCCAGTACTTC.